The 17 T cell receptor beta chains listed next were all sequenced from one sample in a study of post-analysis software for immune sequencing data. Regarding the study as a whole: Relative to controls, patients had about five TRBV segments at higher frequency, with TRBV5-6, TRBV5-1 and TRBV20-1 among these.

The antigens these receptors bind are not known. cDNA libraries of TCR beta carried unique molecular identifiers. TCRdb reanalysed the PCR reads using MiXCR and keeps one entry per CDR3 protein. The sample holds about 770,000 distinct CDR3 sequences; 40% to 55% are singletons and the top ten take approximately 4.4%. The sequenced sample consisted of blood. Receptors were obtained from a girl aged 5-17 years with multiple sclerosis.

This clonotype appeared a few times. The chain recombines TRBV4-1 with TRBJ2-7; no clear D gene. The CDR3 sequence is 11 residues long. Trimming removed 1 base at V and 6 bases at J, with 4 bases between. The germline V gene has CDR1 MGHRA and CDR2 YSYEKL. The CDR3 loop reads CASSQGVEQYF. As DNA, the CDR3 is TGCGCCAGCAGCCAAGGCGTCGAGCAGTACTTC.

In its sample, this clonotype was seen a few times. The chain carries TRBV6-2 or TRBV6-3 and TRBJ2-1, with 11 nucleotides matching TRBD2. The germline gives CDR1 MNHEY, CDR2 SVGEGT. The CDR3 totals 14 residues. The junction had 6 bases not matched to a gene; V was cut back by 8 bases and J by 6 bases. This CDR3 is CASALAGGFNEQFF. In DNA form, the CDR3 reads TGTGCCAGCGCTCTAGCGGGAGGCTTCAATGAGCAGTTCTTC.

This clonotype was counted between two and nine times. The V and J genes are TRBV2 and TRBJ2-5; 14 nucleotides match TRBD2. CDR1 is SNHLY, CDR2 FYNNEI, per germline. The CDR3 runs 15 residues. J lost 5 bases, V lost 8 bases, and 7 bases had no gene match. DNA for the CDR3: TGTGCCAGCGGGGGGACTAGCGGGAGTAGCGAGACCCAGTACTTC. Amino acids: CASGGTSGSSETQYF.

This clonotype was seen just once. For the CDR3, the DNA is TGCAGTGCTAGAGCCCACCTTGAAGAGACCCAGTACTTC. It encodes CSARAHLEETQYF. The chain recombines TRBV20-1 with TRBJ2-5; D gene unclear. Trimming took 1 base from V and 3 from J, leaving 9 bases between them. The V gene's germline CDR1 is DFQATT and CDR2 SNEGSKA (reference sequence). This CDR3 is 13 amino acids long.

The chain combines TRBV7-2 with TRBJ1-2; 8 nucleotides agree with TRBD1. The CDR3 loop spans 13 amino acids. V trimming: 7 bases; J trimming: 2 bases; junction bases outside the gene matches: 3. Per the germline V gene, CDR1 is SGHTA and CDR2 is FQGNSA. This chain's CDR3 is CASKQGVNYGYTF. In DNA form, the CDR3 reads TGTGCCAGCAAACAGGGGGTGAACTATGGCTACACCTTC.

The chain recombines TRBV29-1 with TRBJ1-3, with 10 bases fitting TRBD1. The germline V gene encodes CDR1 SQVTM and CDR2 ANQGSEA. Trimming took 3 bases from V and 2 from J; bases not matched to a gene: 1. The CDR3 length is 14 residues. CDR3 in DNA: TGCAGCGTTGAGACAGGGGGCACTGGAAACACCATATATTTT. Protein: CSVETGGTGNTIYF.

The chain is built from TRBV6-6 and TRBJ2-5, with 8 bases matching TRBD2. Germline V lookup: CDR1 MNHNY, CDR2 SVGAGI (reference sequence). CDR3 length: 16 amino acids. V trimming: 1 base; J trimming: 5 bases; junction bases outside the gene matches: 9. The CDR3 region has the DNA TGTGCCAGCAGTTACTTAATAGCGGGAAGGGGTGAGACCCAGTACTTC. Its translation: CASSYLIAGRGETQYF.

This chain links TRBV11-1 with TRBJ2-4; no definite D call. This CDR3 is built from 12 residues. Trimming pared 5 bases from V and 9 bases from J, leaving 11 bases between. CDR1 is SGHAT, CDR2 FQDESV, per germline (reference sequence). The CDR3 DNA reads TGTGCCAGCAGCCACTCCGGGTCCATTCAGTACTTC. Translation: CASSHSGSIQYF. Drawing the rest from reference TRBV11-1 and TRBJ2-4, the complete variable domain is EAEVAQSPRYKITEKSQAVAFWCDPISGHATLYWYRQILGQGPELLVQFQDESVVDDSQLPKDRFSAERLKGVDSTLKIQPAELGDSAMYLCASSHSGSIQYFGAGTRLSVL.

This chain joins TRBV4-2 and TRBJ1-2; D is unresolved. CDR1 is LGHNA and CDR2 is YNFKEQ in the germline V gene. With 1 base removed from V and 2 bases from J, the gap between germline ends came to 14 bases. This CDR3 comprises 16 residues. The CDR3 sequence: CASSQARRSENYGYTF. In DNA, the CDR3 is TGTGCCAGCAGCCAAGCGAGGCGGTCAGAGAACTATGGCTACACCTTC.

Note on this clonotype: An end of the junction differs from the germline gene, which may be a read error. The chain has TRBV27 and TRBJ2-7; D tentatively fits TRBD1 or TRBD2 (5 bases each). The germline CDR1 and CDR2 sequences are MNHEY and SMNVEV (reference sequence). This CDR3 comprises 13 residues. In DNA form, the CDR3 reads TGTGCCAGCTCGAGGGGATCCTCCTCCGAGCAGTACTTC. Its protein is CASSRGSSSEQYF.

This clonotype was seen only a few times. V gene TRBV2 combines with J gene TRBJ2-4; perhaps TRBD2 as D (7 bases). V lost 4 bases to trimming and J lost 6 bases, with 19 bases between them. Germline lookup yields CDR1 SNHLY and CDR2 FYNNEI. CDR3 length equals 16 residues. CDR3 region: CASSGPGAGEPNIQYF. The CDR3 DNA sequence: TGTGCCAGCAGTGGACCAGGGGCGGGAGAGCCAAACATTCAGTACTTC.

This clonotype came up a few times. The V and J genes are TRBV20-1 and TRBJ2-1, with TRBD2 matching over 8 bases. The CDR3 contains 15 residues. From germline, CDR1 is DFQATT and CDR2 SNEGSKA (reference sequence). Trimming at V came to 0 bases and at J to 5 bases, leaving 6 bases not matched to a gene. The CDR3 bases are TGCAGTGCTAGAGATCCCGGGAGGGGCCACAATGAGCAGTTCTTC. Protein product: CSARDPGRGHNEQFF.

This chain links TRBV6-6 with TRBJ2-3; no clear D. The CDR3 is 15 amino acids. In germline, CDR1 is MNHNY, CDR2 SVGAGI (reference sequence). With 0 bases removed from V and 2 bases from J, the gap between germline ends came to 9 bases. The CDR3 DNA sequence: TGTGCCAGCAGTTACTCCGCAGCCTCCACAGATACGCAGTATTTT. This encodes CASSYSAASTDTQYF.

This CDR3 is CASSLYSGTQYF. CDR3 nucleotides: TGTGCCAGCAGTTTATATTCGGGGACCCAGTACTTC. The V and J genes are TRBV28 and TRBJ2-5; D remains ambiguous. Per germline, CDR1 MDHEN and CDR2 SYDVKM. This CDR3 has 12 amino acids. The ends were cut back, 1 base at V and 7 bases at J, with 7 bases in the middle.

The chain carries TRBV20-1 and TRBJ2-3; 7 bases map to TRBD2. CDR3 size: 15 residues. Germline lookup yields CDR1 DFQATT and CDR2 SNEGSKA (reference sequence). V lost 3 bases, J lost 2 bases, and 8 bases stayed unmatched. CDR3 sequence reads: CSASGTSVSTDTQYF. The CDR3 DNA is TGCAGTGCTAGTGGCACTAGCGTGTCCACAGATACGCAGTATTTT.

This clonotype occurred a few times. The chain combines TRBV4-3 with TRBJ2-5; unclear D gene. The V gene lost 0 bases and the J gene lost 2 bases, with 10 bases spanning the gap. Germline V gene data show CDR1 as LGHNA and CDR2 as YSLEER. CDR3 length: 15 residues. The CDR3 DNA reads as TGCGCCAGCAGCCAAGATGGTAACATACAAGAGACCCAGTACTTC. Translation gives CASSQDGNIQETQYF.

This clonotype was detected a few times. This rearrangement joins TRBV7-9 to TRBJ2-7; D uncertain. The J call may be mistaken, given a closer DNA end match to TRBJ2-5. This CDR3 has 12 residues. Germline V gene lookup returns CDR1 SEHNR and CDR2 FQNEAQ (reference sequence). CDR3 protein: CASSFWLGTQYF. CDR3 sequence (DNA): TGTGCCAGCAGCTTTTGGTTGGGGACCCAGTACTTC.